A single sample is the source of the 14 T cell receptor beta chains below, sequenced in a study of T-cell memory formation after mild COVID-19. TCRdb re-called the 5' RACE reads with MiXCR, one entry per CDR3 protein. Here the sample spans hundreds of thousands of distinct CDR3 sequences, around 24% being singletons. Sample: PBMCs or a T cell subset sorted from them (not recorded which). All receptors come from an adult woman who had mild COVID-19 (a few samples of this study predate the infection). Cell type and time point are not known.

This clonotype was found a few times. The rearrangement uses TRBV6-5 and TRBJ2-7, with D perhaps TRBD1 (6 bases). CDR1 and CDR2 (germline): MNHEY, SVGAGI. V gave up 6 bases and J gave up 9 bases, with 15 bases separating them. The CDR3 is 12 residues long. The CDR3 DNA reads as TGTGCCAGCAGAACTGAACAGGGATGGCAGTACTTC. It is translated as CASRTEQGWQYF.

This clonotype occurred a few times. The CDR3 sequence is CASSSRTGNYEQYF. Written as DNA, the CDR3 is TGTGCCAGCAGCTCTCGGACAGGCAACTACGAGCAGTACTTC. V is TRBV9 and J is TRBJ2-7; TRBD1 matches 7 bases. Germline CDR1 and CDR2: SGDLS and YYNGEE. The junction had 7 bases not matched to a gene; V was cut back by 4 bases and J by 3 bases. The CDR3 runs 14 residues. Together with reference TRBV9 and TRBJ2-7, the CDR3 gives the full variable domain: DSGVTQTPKHLITATGQRVTLRCSPRSGDLSVYWYQQSLDQGLQFLIQYYNGEERAKGNILERFSAQQFPDLHSELNLSSLELGDSALYFCASSSRTGNYEQYFGPGTRLTVT.

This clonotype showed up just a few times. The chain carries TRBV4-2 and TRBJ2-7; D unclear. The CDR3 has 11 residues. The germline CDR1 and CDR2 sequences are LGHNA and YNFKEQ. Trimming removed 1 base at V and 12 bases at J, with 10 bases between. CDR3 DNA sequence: TGTGCCAGCAGCCAAGGCCAGACGCTGTACTTC. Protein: CASSQGQTLYF.

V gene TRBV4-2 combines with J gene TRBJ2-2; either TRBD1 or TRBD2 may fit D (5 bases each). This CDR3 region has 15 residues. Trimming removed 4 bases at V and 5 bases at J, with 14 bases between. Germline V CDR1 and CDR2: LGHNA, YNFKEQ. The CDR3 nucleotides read TGTGCCAGCAGCCGTGATATGGGGGAGACCGGGGAGCTGTTTTTT. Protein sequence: CASSRDMGETGELFF.

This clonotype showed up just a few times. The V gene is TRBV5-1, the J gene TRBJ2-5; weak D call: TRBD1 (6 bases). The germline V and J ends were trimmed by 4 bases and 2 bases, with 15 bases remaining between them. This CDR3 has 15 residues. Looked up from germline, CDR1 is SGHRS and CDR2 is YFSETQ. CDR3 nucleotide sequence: TGCGCCAGCAGCACCTCAGGGGATCCACAAGAGACCCAGTACTTC. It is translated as CASSTSGDPQETQYF. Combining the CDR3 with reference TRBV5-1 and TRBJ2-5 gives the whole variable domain KAGVTQTPRYLIKTRGQQVTLSCSPISGHRSVSWYQQTPGQGLQFLFEYFSETQRNKGNFPGRFSGRQFSNSRSEMNVSTLELGDSALYLCASSTSGDPQETQYFGPGTRLLVL.

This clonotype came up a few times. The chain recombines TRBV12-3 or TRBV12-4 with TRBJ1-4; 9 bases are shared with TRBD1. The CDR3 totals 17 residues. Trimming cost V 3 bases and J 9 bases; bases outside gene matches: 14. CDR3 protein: CASSFKAWGDRAKKLFF. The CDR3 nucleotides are TGTGCCAGCAGTTTCAAAGCGTGGGGGGACAGGGCGAAAAAACTGTTTTTT.

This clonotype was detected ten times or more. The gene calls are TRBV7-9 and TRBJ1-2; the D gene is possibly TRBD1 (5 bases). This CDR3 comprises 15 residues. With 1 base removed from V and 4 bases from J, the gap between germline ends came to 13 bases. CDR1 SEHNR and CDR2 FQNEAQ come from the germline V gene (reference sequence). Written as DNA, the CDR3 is TGTGCCAGCAGCTTAGGCTCCTCCACAGGCTATGGCTACACCTTC. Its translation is CASSLGSSTGYGYTF.

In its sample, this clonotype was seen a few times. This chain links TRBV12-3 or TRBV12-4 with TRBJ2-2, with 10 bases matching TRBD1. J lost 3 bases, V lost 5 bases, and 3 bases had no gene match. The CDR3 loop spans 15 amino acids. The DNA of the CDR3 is TGTGCCAGCAGTCCCGGGACAGGGGACACCGGGGAGCTGTTTTTT. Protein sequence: CASSPGTGDTGELFF.

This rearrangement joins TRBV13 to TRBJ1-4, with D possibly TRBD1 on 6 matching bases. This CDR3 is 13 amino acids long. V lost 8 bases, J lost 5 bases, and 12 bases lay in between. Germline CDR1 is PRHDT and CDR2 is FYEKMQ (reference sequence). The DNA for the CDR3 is TGTGCCAGCTCCGGAGGGGGAAATGAAAAACTGTTTTTT. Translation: CASSGGGNEKLFF.

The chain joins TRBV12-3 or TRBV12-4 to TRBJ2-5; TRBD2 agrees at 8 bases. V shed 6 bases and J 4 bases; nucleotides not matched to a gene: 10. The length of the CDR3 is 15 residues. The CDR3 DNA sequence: TGTGCCAGCAGCCTTCCCGGACTAGCTACAGAGACCCAGTACTTC. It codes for CASSLPGLATETQYF.

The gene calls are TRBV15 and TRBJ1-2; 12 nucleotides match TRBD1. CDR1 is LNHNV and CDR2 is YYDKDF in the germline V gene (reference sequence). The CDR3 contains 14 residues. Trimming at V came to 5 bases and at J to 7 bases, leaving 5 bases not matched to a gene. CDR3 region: CATSSRDRGPGYTF. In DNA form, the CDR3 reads TGTGCCACCAGCTCCCGGGACAGGGGGCCTGGCTACACCTTC.

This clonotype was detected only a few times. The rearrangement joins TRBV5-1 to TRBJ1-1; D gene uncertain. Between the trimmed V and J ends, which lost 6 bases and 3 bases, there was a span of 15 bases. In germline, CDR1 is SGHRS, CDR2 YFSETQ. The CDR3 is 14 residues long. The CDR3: CASKWRWDDTEAFF. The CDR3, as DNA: TGCGCCAGCAAGTGGAGGTGGGATGACACTGAAGCTTTCTTT. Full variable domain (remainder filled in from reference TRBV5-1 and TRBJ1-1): KAGVTQTPRYLIKTRGQQVTLSCSPISGHRSVSWYQQTPGQGLQFLFEYFSETQRNKGNFPGRFSGRQFSNSRSEMNVSTLELGDSALYLCASKWRWDDTEAFFGQGTRLTVV.

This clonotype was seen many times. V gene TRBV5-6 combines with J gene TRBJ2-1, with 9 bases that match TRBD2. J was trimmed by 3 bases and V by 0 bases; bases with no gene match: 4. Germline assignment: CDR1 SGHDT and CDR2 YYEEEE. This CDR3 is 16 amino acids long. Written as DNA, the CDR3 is TGTGCCAGCAGCTTGGAGTCTAGCGGGGTCTACAATGAGCAGTTCTTC. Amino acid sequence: CASSLESSGVYNEQFF.

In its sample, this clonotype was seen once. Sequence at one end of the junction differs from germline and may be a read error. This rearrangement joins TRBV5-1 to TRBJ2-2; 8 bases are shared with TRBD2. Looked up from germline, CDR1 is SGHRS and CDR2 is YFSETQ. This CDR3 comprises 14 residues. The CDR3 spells CASSLAEGLGELIF. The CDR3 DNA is TGCGCCAGCAGCTTGGCCGAGGGACTAGGGGAGCTGATTTTT. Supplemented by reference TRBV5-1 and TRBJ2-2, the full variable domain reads KAGVTQTPRYLIKTRGQQVTLSCSPISGHRSVSWYQQTPGQGLQFLFEYFSETQRNKGNFPGRFSGRQFSNSRSEMNVSTLELGDSALYLCASSLAEGLGELIFGEGSRLTVL.